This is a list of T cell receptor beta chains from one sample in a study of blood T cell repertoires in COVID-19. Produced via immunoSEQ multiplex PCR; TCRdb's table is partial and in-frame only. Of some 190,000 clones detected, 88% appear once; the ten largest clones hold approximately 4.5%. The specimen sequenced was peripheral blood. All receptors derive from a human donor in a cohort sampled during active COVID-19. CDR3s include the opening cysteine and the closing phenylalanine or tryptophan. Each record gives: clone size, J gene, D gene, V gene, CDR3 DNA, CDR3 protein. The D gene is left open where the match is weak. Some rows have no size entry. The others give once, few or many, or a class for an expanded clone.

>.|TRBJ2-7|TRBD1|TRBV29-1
TGCAGCGTTGGAAAGGGGACAGGGGCCTACGAGCAGTACTTC
CSVGKGTGAYEQYF
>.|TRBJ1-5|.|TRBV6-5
TGTGCCAGCAGAACACACAGGTATAGCAATCAGCCCCAGCATTTT
CASRTHRYSNQPQHF
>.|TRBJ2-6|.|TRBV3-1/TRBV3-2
TGTGCCAGCAGCGCTCTGGGCGGGGCCAACGTCCTGACTTTC
CASSALGGANVLTF
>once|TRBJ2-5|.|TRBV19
TGTGCCAGTAGGAGGGACATTCAAGAGACCCAGTACTTC
CASRRDIQETQYF
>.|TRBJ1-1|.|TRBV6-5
TGTGCCAGCACCACGACACCGAACACTGAAGCTTTCTTT
CASTTTPNTEAFF
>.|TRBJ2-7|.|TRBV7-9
TGTGCCAGCAGCCCGGACACGACCTACGAGCAGTACTTC
CASSPDTTYEQYF
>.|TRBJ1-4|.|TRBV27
TGTGCCAGCAGTGGGGGGGGGTCCCGGACCGAAAAACTGTTTTTT
CASSGGGSRTEKLFF
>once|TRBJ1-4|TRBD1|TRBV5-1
TGCGCCAGCAGCACCGGACAGGGCCTATGGAATGAAAAACTGTTTTTT
CASSTGQGLWNEKLFF
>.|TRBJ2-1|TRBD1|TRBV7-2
TGTGCCAGCAGCTCGACAGGGGGATCCCATGAGCAGTTCTTC
CASSSTGGSHEQFF
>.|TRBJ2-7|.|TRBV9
TGTGCCAGCAGCGCCGTGGGAGAGGGCTACGAGCAGTACTTC
CASSAVGEGYEQYF
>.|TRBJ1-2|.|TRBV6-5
TGTGCCAGCAGTTACTCACAGGGAGCTAACTATGGCTACACCTTC
CASSYSQGANYGYTF
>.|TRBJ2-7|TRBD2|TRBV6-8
TGTGCCACCACCTGGGGAGGGGACTCCTACGAGCAGTACTTC
CATTWGGDSYEQYF
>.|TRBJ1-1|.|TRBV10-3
TGTGCCACAAACACGAGGATTATGAACACTGAAGCTTTCTTT
CATNTRIMNTEAFF
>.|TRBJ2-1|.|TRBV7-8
TGTGCCAGCAGCACGACCGGGACTTCGGTTGGGCAGTTCTTC
CASSTTGTSVGQFF
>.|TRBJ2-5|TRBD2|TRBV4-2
TGTGCCAGCAGCCAAGGAGAGCGGGGGGCTAATCTTTTTGACCAAGAGACCCAGTACTTC
CASSQGERGANLFDQETQYF
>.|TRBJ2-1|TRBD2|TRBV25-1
TGTGCCAGCAGTGCGCTAGCGGGGGGCCTCTACAATGAGCAGTTCTTC
CASSALAGGLYNEQFF
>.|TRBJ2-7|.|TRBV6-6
TGTGCCAGCAGTTACCCCAGGGGCTCCTACGAGCAGTACTTC
CASSYPRGSYEQYF
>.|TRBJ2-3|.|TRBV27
TGTGCCAGCGCGGGGCTAGCTCGGAGCACAGATACGCAGTATTTT
CASAGLARSTDTQYF
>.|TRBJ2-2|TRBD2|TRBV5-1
TGCGCCAGCAGCTTGGAAATAGTAGCGGGAGTTCATAAAGCCGGGGAGCTGTTTTTT
CASSLEIVAGVHKAGELFF
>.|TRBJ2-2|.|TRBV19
TGTGCCAGTAGTTGGGGAGGCGCGAACACCGGGGAGCTGTTTTTT
CASSWGGANTGELFF
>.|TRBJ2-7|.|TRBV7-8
TGTGCCAGCAGTTATGTAGCGCCAGGCTCCTACGAGCAGTACTTC
CASSYVAPGSYEQYF
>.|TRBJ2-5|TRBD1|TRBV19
TGTGCCAGTAGCGACAAACGACAGGGAAGAGAGACCCAGTACTTC
CASSDKRQGRETQYF
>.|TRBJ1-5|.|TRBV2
TGTGCCAGCAGTGAAAGTCGGCAGCCCCAGCATTTT
CASSESRQPQHF
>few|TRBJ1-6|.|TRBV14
TGTGCCAGCAGCCAAGCGTCAGGGCCCCTCCACTTT
CASSQASGPLHF
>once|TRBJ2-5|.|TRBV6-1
TGTGCCAGCAGCTCCCGGGGGGCTACCGAGACCCAGTACTTC
CASSSRGATETQYF
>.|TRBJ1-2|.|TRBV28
TGTGCCAGCAGTTTAGAGATAAAGACAGGACTGAACTATGGCTACACCTTC
CASSLEIKTGLNYGYTF
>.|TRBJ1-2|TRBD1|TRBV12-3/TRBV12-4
TGTGCCAGCAGTAGACAGGGCAACTATGGCTACACCTTC
CASSRQGNYGYTF
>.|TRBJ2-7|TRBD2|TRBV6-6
TGTGCCAGCAGTTATTATCTAGCGGGAAATCACGAGCAGTACTTC
CASSYYLAGNHEQYF
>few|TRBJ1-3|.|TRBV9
TGTGCCAGCAGCGGTAGAAACACCATATATTTT
CASSGRNTIYF
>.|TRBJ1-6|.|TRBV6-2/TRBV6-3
TGTGCCAGCAGTTACACCCAGGGGCGGACTAGCTCCTATAATTCACCCCTCCACTTT
CASSYTQGRTSSYNSPLHF
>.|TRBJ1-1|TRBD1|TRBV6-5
TGTGCCAGCAGGAGGGACAGGAGCACTGAAGCTTTCTTT
CASRRDRSTEAFF
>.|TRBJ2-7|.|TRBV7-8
TGTGCCAGCAGCTTTTCCGGTGCCTCCTACGAGCAGTACTTC
CASSFSGASYEQYF
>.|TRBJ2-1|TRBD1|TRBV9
TGTGCCAGCAGCGTAATGGACAGGGGGAATGAGCAGTTCTTC
CASSVMDRGNEQFF
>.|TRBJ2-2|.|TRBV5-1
TGCGCCAGCCGTAGCCTGCAAGGTAGCACCGGGGAGCTGTTTTTT
CASRSLQGSTGELFF
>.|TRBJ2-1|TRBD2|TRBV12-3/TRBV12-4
TGTGCCAGTGGGACTAGCGGACACAATGAGCAGTTCTTC
CASGTSGHNEQFF
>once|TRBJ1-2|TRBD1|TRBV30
TGTGCCTGGAGGGGAGACAGGGGCCTATTCTATGGCTACACCTTC
CAWRGDRGLFYGYTF
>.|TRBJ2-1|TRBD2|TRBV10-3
TGTGCCATCAGTGTTTCAGTGCGGCGGGGGGACAATGAGCAGTTCTTC
CAISVSVRRGDNEQFF
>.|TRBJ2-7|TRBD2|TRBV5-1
TGCGCCAGCAGCTTATCCAGCGGGGCCTACGAGCAGTACTTC
CASSLSSGAYEQYF
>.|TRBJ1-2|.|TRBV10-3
TGTGCCATCAGTGAGGTGTCTACGGGCTACACCTTC
CAISEVSTGYTF
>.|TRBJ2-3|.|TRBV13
TGTGCCAGCAGCGTCACGGGACACAGCACAGATACGCAGTATTTT
CASSVTGHSTDTQYF
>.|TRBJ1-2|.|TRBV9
TGTGCCAGCAGCCCCGGGCTCCAGGGGGGCTACACCTTC
CASSPGLQGGYTF
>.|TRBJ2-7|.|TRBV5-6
TGTGCCAGCAGCCCCTACAGGAACTACTCCTACGAGCAGTACTTC
CASSPYRNYSYEQYF
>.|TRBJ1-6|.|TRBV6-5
TGTGCCAGCAGTATGGCGGGGAATTCACCCCTCCACTTT
CASSMAGNSPLHF
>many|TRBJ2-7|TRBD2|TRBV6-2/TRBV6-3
TGTGCCAGCAGTTACTCGGGACTAGGGATCGAGCAGTACTTC
CASSYSGLGIEQYF
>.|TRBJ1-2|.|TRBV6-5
TGTGCCAGCAGTTACTCGCAAGCCTTCCGAATGTGGGGCTACACCTTC
CASSYSQAFRMWGYTF
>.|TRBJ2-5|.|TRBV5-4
TGTGCCAGCAGCTTGGAACTAGCTGGAAGGGGTGAGACCCAGTACTTC
CASSLELAGRGETQYF
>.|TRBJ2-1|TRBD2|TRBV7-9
TGTGCCAGCAGCCTACATAGCGGGGGATCCTACAATGAGCAGTTCTTC
CASSLHSGGSYNEQFF
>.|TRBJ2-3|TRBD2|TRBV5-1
TGCGCCAGCAGCCCCCAGCCGAGCGGGGGGGGTCCAGATACGCAGTATTTT
CASSPQPSGGGPDTQYF
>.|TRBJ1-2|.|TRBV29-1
TGCAGCGTTGATATGGAGGCTAACTATGGCTACACCTTC
CSVDMEANYGYTF
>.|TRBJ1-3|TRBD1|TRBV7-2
TGTGCCAGCAGCCTTACAGGGGGATTGGGCTCTGGAAACACCATATATTTT
CASSLTGGLGSGNTIYF